Detailed here is one T cell receptor (beta chain). The antigen remains undetermined. This record belongs to a study of T cell responses to AZD1222 COVID-19 vaccine. Study conclusions and caveats: CD4 TCRs associated with vaccination spanned spike, dominating at 160-218 and 743-854. White British people made up most donors, females outnumbered males, and clonal diversity was possibly underestimated. Only six or seven AZD1222 recipients tested seropositive at baseline.

Clones were sequenced by immunoSEQ multiplex PCR, and TCRdb holds only the in-frame ones, with some missing. The repertoire consists of some 95,000 clones, with 70% to 90% occurring once and the leading ten covering around 3.5%. Germline V lookup: CDR1 SGHVS, CDR2 FQNEAQ. The CDR3 loop spans 14 amino acids. Unmatched junction bases numbered 5, after V lost 4 bases and J lost 7 bases. This receptor was identified in an adult in good health. The chain carries TRBV7-8 and TRBJ1-4, with TRBD1 matching 8 bases. The sample here was peripheral blood, taken on day 0 of AZD1222 vaccination. CDR3 sequence reads: CASSSYGQGEKLFF. The CDR3 nucleotides read TGTGCCAGCAGCTCCTATGGACAGGGTGAAAAACTGTTTTTT.